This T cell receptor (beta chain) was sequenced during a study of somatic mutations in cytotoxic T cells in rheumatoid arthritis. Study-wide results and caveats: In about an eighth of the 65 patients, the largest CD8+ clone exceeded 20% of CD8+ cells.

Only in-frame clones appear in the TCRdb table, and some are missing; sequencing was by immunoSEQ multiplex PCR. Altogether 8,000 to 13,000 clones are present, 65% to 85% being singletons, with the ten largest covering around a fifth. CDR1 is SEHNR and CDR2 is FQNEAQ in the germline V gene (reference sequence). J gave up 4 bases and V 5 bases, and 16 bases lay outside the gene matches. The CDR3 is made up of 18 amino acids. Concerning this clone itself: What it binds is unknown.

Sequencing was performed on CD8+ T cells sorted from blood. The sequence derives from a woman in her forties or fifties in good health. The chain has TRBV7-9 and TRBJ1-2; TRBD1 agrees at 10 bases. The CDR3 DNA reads TGTGCCAGCAGCCCCCAGGTCGGACAGGGGGAAGGGGTCTATGGCTACACCTTC. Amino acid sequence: CASSPQVGQGEGVYGYTF.